The clone carrying this T cell receptor (beta chain) showed up many times. This record comes from a study of T cells in Graves' hyperthyroidism and ophthalmopathy. Patients counted as stable if ophthalmopathy did not develop within 18 months. Exclusion of patients followed from uncontrolled infection, other autoimmune disease, pregnancy or lactation. Template material for amplifying TCR beta CDR3 regions consisted of RNA transcripts. Carried out on the TCR CDR3, a first-round RT-PCR used the HTBI primer set. TCRdb redid the calling of the multiplex PCR reads with MiXCR, one entry per CDR3 protein. The profile covers under 350,000 distinct CDR3 sequences, with around a sixth appearing a single time and less than 65% taken by the ten largest. Sequencing input: blood. The TCR originated in a woman aged 45-60 years with Graves' hyperthyroidism.

The CDR3 DNA is TGTGCCAGCAGCCCAGCGGATAGGTTGGGCTACACCTTC. Its protein is CASSPADRLGYTF. The chain joins TRBV7-9 to TRBJ1-2; D unresolved. V lost 5 bases, J lost 8 bases, and 15 bases lay in between. The CDR3 is 13 amino acids. CDR1 and CDR2 from the germline V gene are SEHNR and FQNEAQ (reference sequence). The entire variable domain, with the rest obtained from reference TRBV7-9 and TRBJ1-2, is as follows: DTGVSQNPRHKITKRGQNVTFRCDPISEHNRLYWYRQTLGQGPEFLTYFQNEAQLEKSRLLSDRFSAERPKGSFSTLEIQRTEQGDSAMYLCASSPADRLGYTFGSGTRLTVV.